This TCR beta chain derives from a study of CD4 T cells in relation to SARS-CoV-2 and coronaviruses. Looking at the study overall: PBMCs were cultured with antigen for over nine days before TCR beta sequencing. Study-level points and caveats: No crossreactivity against non-spike viral proteins was tested here. Each donor contributed either pre-pandemic or post-infection samples, not both. SARS-CoV-2-driven expansion was significantly weaker in crossreactive than monoreactive clones.

Unexposed donor CD4+ T cells date from about 2011-2018, before the COVID-19 pandemic. CD4+ T cells were isolated from the cells after more than nine days of culture. The method was immunoSEQ multiplex PCR; TCRdb's version includes in-frame clones alone and lacks a portion of them. This table holds around 20,000 clones, under 70% found once. A word on this clone: Its target is unknown.

Trimming pared 0 bases from V and 3 bases from J, leaving 11 bases between. Germline-derived CDR1 and CDR2 are SGDLS and YYNGEE. This CDR3 region has 15 residues. The TCR was taken from a human donor in good health. The chain links TRBV9 to TRBJ2-3; possible D gene TRBD2, 6 bases. Input material: CD4+ T cells from PBMCs, cultured in vitro. DNA of the CDR3: TGTGCCAGCAGCGTAGGGGGGGTTTTGACAGATACGCAGTATTTT. Its translation is CASSVGGVLTDTQYF.